The rows below give T cell receptor beta chains drawn from one sample of a study of blood T cell repertoires in COVID-19. TCRdb keeps only in-frame clones here, not all; method: immunoSEQ multiplex PCR. The sample has tens of thousands of clones; about 75% are singletons. Sequencing was carried out using peripheral blood. The receptors stem from an older man with active or convalescent COVID-19. Each CDR3 is given with its conserved first and last residue. The D gene is left open where the match is weak. Clone size appears in some rows only: once, few, many, or a class for an expanded clone.

d_gene	abundance	v_gene	j_gene	len	CDR3nt	CDR3aa
.	few	TRBV7-2	TRBJ2-5	14	TGTGCCAGCAGCTCCCGGGACTGGGTGGAGACCCAGTACTTC	CASSSRDWVETQYF
TRBD1	.	TRBV9	TRBJ2-7	11	TGTGCCAGCAGCCCGGGACAGGGGGTATACTTC	CASSPGQGVYF
.	.	TRBV28	TRBJ1-5	15	TGTGCCAGCAGCCGCCCGTGGGGCAGTGGACAGCCCCAGCATTTT	CASSRPWGSGQPQHF
TRBD1	.	TRBV30	TRBJ2-7	14	TGTGCCTGGAACCGGGACAGGGGACACTATGAGCAGTACTTC	CAWNRDRGHYEQYF
.	.	TRBV19	TRBJ1-3	13	TGTGCCAGTGGACACCACTCTGGAAACACCATATATTTT	CASGHHSGNTIYF
TRBD1	.	TRBV5-1	TRBJ1-3	15	TGCGCCAGCAGCCAAGCCGGGACAGGGGGAGACACCATATATTTT	CASSQAGTGGDTIYF
.	.	TRBV5-5	TRBJ2-2	16	TGTGCCAGCAGCTTAAGGCAGGGGGGGAACACCGGGGAGCTGTTTTTT	CASSLRQGGNTGELFF
.	.	TRBV7-9	TRBJ2-5	17	TGTGCCAGCAGCTTAGCGATGTCGGCAGGGGCAAAAGAGACCCAGTACTTC	CASSLAMSAGAKETQYF
.	.	TRBV5-1	TRBJ2-2	14	TGCGCCAGCAGCTTGATTCAGGGCACCGGGGAGCTGTTTTTT	CASSLIQGTGELFF
TRBD1	.	TRBV19	TRBJ1-5	20	TGTGCCAGTAGTATAGGTGAAGACAGGGTAGGTAGCTATAGCAATCAGCCCCAGCATTTT	CASSIGEDRVGSYSNQPQHF
.	.	TRBV2	TRBJ1-2	14	TGTGCCAGCAGTGAAGGGGGAGGGGTGGATGGCTACACCTTC	CASSEGGGVDGYTF
.	.	TRBV10-2	TRBJ2-5	14	TGCGCCAGCAGTGAGCGTCGGGGGAGAGAGACCCAGTACTTC	CASSERRGRETQYF
.	once	TRBV7-3	TRBJ2-5	15	TGTGCCAGCAGCTTAGGGACAAGTATTCAAGAGACCCAGTACTTC	CASSLGTSIQETQYF
TRBD2	.	TRBV4-1	TRBJ2-1	18	TGCGCCAGCAGCCAAGTCGTCCTAGCGGGGTTCACCTACAATGAGCAGTTCTTC	CASSQVVLAGFTYNEQFF
TRBD1	.	TRBV10-3	TRBJ2-3	18	TGTGCCATCAGCCCCGAACTTGGGACAGGGGATAGCACAGATACGCAGTATTTT	CAISPELGTGDSTDTQYF
.	.	TRBV28	TRBJ1-2	12	TGTGCCAGCAGTTCATCTAACTATGGCTACACCTTC	CASSSSNYGYTF
.	once	TRBV30	TRBJ2-1	15	TGTGCCTGGAGTGTACAGACGGGGTCCTACAATGAGCAGTTCTTC	CAWSVQTGSYNEQFF
TRBD1	few	TRBV4-1	TRBJ2-7	17	TGCGCCAGCAGCCAGAGTGCTCCGGGACAGGGAGTTTACGAGCAGTACTTC	CASSQSAPGQGVYEQYF
.	.	TRBV29-1	TRBJ2-3	15	TGCAGCGTTGTTAAACAGGGACACATCGGAGATACGCAGTATTTT	CSVVKQGHIGDTQYF
.	.	TRBV11-2	TRBJ1-2	13	TGTGCCAGCAGCCCCCGGACTCTTGATGGCTACACCTTC	CASSPRTLDGYTF
.	.	TRBV24-1	TRBJ2-1	16	TGTGCCACCAGTGACAAACGTATGAGCTCCTACAATGAGCAGTTCTTC	CATSDKRMSSYNEQFF
.	.	TRBV18	TRBJ2-5	16	TGTGCCAGCTCACCAGGATACGGGGGAATGGGGGAGACCCAGTACTTC	CASSPGYGGMGETQYF
.	.	TRBV28	TRBJ1-4	14	TGTGCCAGCAGTTCGGGTCGGATTAATGAAAAACTGTTTTTT	CASSSGRINEKLFF
.	.	TRBV10-3	TRBJ1-2	13	TGTGCCATCAGTGAGAACCGGGACAAACACTACACCTTC	CAISENRDKHYTF
.	.	TRBV7-9	TRBJ2-7	12	TGTGCCAGCAGCTTAGCGGTGGCCTCGCAGTACTTC	CASSLAVASQYF
.	.	TRBV7-2	TRBJ1-1	15	TGTGCCAGCAGCATCCGAACAGGGAGGGGCACTGAAGCTTTCTTT	CASSIRTGRGTEAFF
TRBD1	.	TRBV5-6	TRBJ1-2	15	TGTGCCAGCAGCCCGACCACCGGGACAGTCTATGGCTACACCTTC	CASSPTTGTVYGYTF
.	.	TRBV3-1/TRBV3-2	TRBJ1-2	14	TGTGCCAGCAGCTTACTTCAAGTTCCCCATGGCTACACCTTC	CASSLLQVPHGYTF
.	.	TRBV3-1/TRBV3-2	TRBJ2-7	14	TGTGCCAGCAGCCCACGACGGGTAGGATACGAGCAGTACTTC	CASSPRRVGYEQYF
.	.	TRBV11-2	TRBJ2-3	14	TGTGCCAGCAGCTTAGACAGAACCACAGATACGCAGTATTTT	CASSLDRTTDTQYF
TRBD2	.	TRBV7-8	TRBJ2-1	17	TGTGCCAGCAGCCGTCGGGGGAGTAGCGGGGGGAACAATGAGCAGTTCTTC	CASSRRGSSGGNNEQFF
.	.	TRBV10-3	TRBJ2-7	14	TGTGCCATCAGTGGATCGACTAAGGCCGACGAGCAGTACTTC	CAISGSTKADEQYF
TRBD1	.	TRBV5-4	TRBJ1-2	14	TGTGCCAGCAGCCCCCGGGACAGACCCTATGGCTACACCTTC	CASSPRDRPYGYTF
.	once	TRBV29-1	TRBJ1-2	11	TGCAGCGTTGACAGTAAGAACGGCTACACCTTC	CSVDSKNGYTF
TRBD2	.	TRBV2	TRBJ2-3	14	TGTGCCAGCAAATCAATTACTAGCGGGTATACGCAGTATTTT	CASKSITSGYTQYF
.	many	TRBV4-1	TRBJ1-5	13	TGCGCCAGCAGCCAGTACAGGGATCAGCCCCAGCATTTT	CASSQYRDQPQHF
.	.	TRBV28	TRBJ1-1	11	TGTGCCAGCAATCAGAACACTGAAGCTTTCTTT	CASNQNTEAFF
TRBD2	.	TRBV4-1	TRBJ2-2	18	TGCGCCAGCAGCCAAGAATTGGGAGGGGTCTGGGGCGCCGGGGAGCTGTTTTTT	CASSQELGGVWGAGELFF
.	.	TRBV19	TRBJ1-1	13	TGTGCCAGTAGTGTCACAGCGAACACTGAAGCTTTCTTT	CASSVTANTEAFF
.	.	TRBV11-3	TRBJ2-3	12	TGTGCCAGCAGCGTCCAGGGCTATACGCAGTATTTT	CASSVQGYTQYF
.	once	TRBV24-1	TRBJ1-5	16	TGTGCCACCAGTGATGCGGGGGCCGGCGGGTGGCAGCCCCAGCATTTT	CATSDAGAGGWQPQHF
.	.	TRBV4-1	TRBJ2-3	15	TGCGCCAGCAGCCGGGGGCAGTTCGGCACAGATACGCAGTATTTT	CASSRGQFGTDTQYF
TRBD1	.	TRBV6-1	TRBJ1-5	19	TGTGCCAGCAGTGAGCCGGGACAGGTATTTGCGGCTCGGGATCAGCCCCAGCATTTT	CASSEPGQVFAARDQPQHF
.	.	TRBV7-2	TRBJ1-5	15	TGTGCCAGCAGCTTATCGAGCCAGGGCGTGCAGCCCCAGCATTTT	CASSLSSQGVQPQHF
TRBD1	.	TRBV6-6	TRBJ1-1	16	TGTGCCAGCAGTCCTAGGACAGGAGGACGGAACACTGAAGCTTTCTTT	CASSPRTGGRNTEAFF
.	.	TRBV6-5	TRBJ2-1	11	TGTGCCAGCAAGGCGGGAACGGAGCAGTTCTTC	CASKAGTEQFF
.	.	TRBV6-6	TRBJ1-2	11	TGTGCCAGCGGGAGTCCCTATGGCTACACCTTC	CASGSPYGYTF
.	.	TRBV6-4	TRBJ2-3	12	TGTGCCAGCAGTGACGGTACAAATACGCAGTATTTT	CASSDGTNTQYF